This paragraph reports one T cell receptor (beta chain). This sample is part of a study of blood T cell repertoires in COVID-19. Turning to the study itself: Some COVID-19 samples were acute and others convalescent; all came from the United States, Italy and Spain. Nucleic acid was either cDNA or gDNA, and it came from T cells, B-cell-depleted T cells, or PBMCs.

In the source study's methods: Reference gene primer amplification gave estimated nucleated cell counts. The repertoire was sequenced with immunoSEQ multiplex PCR; TCRdb's copy has only in-frame clones and lacks some. The V and J calls and clone size are taken from that table; D and trimming were inferred from the DNA. The sample has some 200,000 clones; 80% to 90% are singletons. V lost 4 bases to trimming and J lost 2 bases; unmatched junction nucleotides: 6. This CDR3 has 16 amino acids. Germline V lookup: CDR1 SGHRS, CDR2 YFSETQ. Seattle's enrolled individuals joined amid active infection and were then monitored longitudinally.

Sequenced sample: peripheral blood. The chain carries TRBV5-1 and TRBJ2-1; 10 nucleotides agree with TRBD1. The clonotype originates from a woman aged 70-85 years with COVID-19, enrolled during active disease. CDR3 sequence: CASSLRQGAPYNEQFF. CDR3 coding DNA: TGCGCCAGCAGCCTACGACAGGGGGCGCCCTACAATGAGCAGTTCTTC. The full variable domain, completed using reference TRBV5-1 and TRBJ2-1, is KAGVTQTPRYLIKTRGQQVTLSCSPISGHRSVSWYQQTPGQGLQFLFEYFSETQRNKGNFPGRFSGRQFSNSRSEMNVSTLELGDSALYLCASSLRQGAPYNEQFFGPGTRLTVL.